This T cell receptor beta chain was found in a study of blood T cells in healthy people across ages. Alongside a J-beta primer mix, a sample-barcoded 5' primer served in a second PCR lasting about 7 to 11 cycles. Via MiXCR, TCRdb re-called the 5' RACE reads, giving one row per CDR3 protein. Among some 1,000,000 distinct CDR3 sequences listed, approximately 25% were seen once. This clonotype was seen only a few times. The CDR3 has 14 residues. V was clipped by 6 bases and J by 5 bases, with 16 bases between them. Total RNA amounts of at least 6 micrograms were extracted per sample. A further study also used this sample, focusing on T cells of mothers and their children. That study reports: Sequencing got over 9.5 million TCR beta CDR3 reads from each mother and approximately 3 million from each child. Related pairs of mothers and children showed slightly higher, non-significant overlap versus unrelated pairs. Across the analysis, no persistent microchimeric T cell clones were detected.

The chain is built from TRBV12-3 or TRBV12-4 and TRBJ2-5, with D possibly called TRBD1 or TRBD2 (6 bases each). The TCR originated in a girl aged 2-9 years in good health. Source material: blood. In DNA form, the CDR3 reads TGTGCCAGCAGGAAACAGGGAGGTGCGGAGACCCAGTACTTC. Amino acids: CASRKQGGAETQYF.